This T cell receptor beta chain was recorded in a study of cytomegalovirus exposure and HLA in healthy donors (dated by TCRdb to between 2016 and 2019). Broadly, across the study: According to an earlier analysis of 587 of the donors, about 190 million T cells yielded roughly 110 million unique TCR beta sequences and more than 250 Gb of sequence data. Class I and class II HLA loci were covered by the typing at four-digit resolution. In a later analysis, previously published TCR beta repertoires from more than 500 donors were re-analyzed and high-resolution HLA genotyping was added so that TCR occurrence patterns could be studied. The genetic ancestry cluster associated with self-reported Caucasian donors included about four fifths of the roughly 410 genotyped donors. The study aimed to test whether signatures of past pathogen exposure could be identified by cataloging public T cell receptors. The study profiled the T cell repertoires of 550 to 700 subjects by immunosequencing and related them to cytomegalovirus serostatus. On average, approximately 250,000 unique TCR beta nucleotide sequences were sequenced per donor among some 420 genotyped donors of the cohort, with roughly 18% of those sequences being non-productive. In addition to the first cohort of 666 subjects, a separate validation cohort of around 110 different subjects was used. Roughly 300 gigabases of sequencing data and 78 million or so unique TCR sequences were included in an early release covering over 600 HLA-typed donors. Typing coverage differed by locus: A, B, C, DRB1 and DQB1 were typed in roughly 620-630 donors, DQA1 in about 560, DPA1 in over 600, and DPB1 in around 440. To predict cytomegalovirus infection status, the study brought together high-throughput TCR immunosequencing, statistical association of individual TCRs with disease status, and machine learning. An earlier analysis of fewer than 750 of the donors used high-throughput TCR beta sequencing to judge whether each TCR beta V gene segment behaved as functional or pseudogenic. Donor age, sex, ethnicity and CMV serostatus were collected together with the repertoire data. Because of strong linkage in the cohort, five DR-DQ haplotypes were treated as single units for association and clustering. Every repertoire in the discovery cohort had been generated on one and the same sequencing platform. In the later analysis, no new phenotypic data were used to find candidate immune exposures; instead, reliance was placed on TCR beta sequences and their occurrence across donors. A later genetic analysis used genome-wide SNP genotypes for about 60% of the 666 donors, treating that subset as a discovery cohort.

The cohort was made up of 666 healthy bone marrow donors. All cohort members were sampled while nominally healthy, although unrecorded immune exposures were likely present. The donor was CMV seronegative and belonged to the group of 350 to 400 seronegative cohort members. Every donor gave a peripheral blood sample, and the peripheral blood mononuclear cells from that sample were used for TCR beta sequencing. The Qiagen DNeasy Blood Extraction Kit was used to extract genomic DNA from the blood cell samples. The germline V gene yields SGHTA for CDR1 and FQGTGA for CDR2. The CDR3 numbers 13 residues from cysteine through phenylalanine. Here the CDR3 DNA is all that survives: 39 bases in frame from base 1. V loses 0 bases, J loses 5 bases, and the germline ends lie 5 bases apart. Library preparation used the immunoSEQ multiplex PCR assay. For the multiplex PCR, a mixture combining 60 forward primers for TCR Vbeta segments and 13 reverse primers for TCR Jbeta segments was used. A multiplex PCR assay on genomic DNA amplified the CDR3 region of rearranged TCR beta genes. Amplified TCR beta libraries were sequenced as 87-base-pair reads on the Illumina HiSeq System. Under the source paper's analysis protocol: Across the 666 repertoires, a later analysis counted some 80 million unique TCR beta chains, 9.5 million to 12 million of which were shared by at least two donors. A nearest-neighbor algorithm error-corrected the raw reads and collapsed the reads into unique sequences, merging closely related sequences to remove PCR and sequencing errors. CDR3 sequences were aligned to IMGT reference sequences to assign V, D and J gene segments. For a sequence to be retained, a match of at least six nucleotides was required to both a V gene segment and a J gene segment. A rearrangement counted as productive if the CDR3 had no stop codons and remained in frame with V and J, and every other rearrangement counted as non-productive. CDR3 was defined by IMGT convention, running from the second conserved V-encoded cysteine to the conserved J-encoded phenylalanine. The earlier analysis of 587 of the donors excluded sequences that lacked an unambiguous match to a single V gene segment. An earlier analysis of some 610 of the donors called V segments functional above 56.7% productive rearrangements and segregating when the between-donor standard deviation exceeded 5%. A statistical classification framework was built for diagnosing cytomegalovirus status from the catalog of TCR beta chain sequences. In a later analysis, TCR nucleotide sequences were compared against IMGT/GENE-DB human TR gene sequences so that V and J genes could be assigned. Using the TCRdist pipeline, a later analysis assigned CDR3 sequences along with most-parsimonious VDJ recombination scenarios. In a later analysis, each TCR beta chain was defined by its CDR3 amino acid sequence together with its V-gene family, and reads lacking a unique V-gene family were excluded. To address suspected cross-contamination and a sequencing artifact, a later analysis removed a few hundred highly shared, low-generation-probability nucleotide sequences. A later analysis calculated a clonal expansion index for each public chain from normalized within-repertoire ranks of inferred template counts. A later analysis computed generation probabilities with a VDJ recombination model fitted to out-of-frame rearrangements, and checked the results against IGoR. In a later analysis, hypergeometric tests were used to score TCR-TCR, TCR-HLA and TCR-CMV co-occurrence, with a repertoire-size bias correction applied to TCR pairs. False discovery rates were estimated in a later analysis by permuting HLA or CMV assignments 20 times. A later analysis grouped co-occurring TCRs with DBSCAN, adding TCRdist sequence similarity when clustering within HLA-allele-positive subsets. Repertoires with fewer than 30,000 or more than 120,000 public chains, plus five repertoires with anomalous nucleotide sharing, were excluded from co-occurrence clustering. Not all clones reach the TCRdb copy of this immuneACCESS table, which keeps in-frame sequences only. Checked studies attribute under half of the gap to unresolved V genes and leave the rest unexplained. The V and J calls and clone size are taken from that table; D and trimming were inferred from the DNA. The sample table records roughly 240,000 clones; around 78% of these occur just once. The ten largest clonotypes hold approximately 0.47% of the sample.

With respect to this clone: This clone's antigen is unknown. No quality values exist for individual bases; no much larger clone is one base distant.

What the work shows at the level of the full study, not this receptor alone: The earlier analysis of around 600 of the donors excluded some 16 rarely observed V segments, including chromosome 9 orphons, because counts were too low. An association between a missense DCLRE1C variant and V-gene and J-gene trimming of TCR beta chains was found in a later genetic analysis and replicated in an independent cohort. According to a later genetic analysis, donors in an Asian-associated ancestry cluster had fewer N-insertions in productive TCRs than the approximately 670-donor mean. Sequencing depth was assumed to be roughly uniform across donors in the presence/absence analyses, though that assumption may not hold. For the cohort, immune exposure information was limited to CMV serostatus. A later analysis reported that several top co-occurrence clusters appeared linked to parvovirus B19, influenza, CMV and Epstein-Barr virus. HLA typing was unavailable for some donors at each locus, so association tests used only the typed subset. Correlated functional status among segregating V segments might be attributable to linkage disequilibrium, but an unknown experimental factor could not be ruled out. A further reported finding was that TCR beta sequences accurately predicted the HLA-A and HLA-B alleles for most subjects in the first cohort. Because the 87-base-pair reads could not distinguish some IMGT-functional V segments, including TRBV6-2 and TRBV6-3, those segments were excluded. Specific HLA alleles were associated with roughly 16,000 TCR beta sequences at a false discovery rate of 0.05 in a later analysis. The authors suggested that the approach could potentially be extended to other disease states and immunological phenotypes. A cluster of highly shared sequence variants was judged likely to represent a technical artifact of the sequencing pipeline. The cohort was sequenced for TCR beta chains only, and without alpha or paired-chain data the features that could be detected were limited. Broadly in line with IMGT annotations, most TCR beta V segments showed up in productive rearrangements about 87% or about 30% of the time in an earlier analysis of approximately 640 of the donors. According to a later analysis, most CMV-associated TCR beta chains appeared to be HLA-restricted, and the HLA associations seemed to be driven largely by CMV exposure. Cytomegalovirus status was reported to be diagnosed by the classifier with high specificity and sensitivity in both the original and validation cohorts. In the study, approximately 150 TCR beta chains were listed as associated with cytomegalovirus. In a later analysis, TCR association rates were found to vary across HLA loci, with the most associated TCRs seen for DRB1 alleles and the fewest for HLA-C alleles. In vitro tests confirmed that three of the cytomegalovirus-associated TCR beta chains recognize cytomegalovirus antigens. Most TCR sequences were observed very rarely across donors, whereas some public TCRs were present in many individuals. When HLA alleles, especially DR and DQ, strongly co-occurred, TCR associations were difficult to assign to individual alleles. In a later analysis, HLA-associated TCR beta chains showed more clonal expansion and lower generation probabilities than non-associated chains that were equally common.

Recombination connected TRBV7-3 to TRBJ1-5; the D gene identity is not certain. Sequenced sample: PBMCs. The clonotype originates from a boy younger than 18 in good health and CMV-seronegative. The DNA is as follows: TGTGCCAGCAGCTTAACCCAGTATCAGCCCCAGCATTTT. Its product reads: CASSLTQYQPQHF.